This TCR beta chain originates from a study of blood T cell repertoires in COVID-19. The assay was immunoSEQ multiplex PCR, and TCRdb's table has in-frame clones only and misses some. The top ten clones hold around 9% of a sample with about 210,000 clones, about four fifths of them seen once. J was trimmed by 12 bases and V by 4 bases; bases with no gene match: 8. This CDR3 is built from 12 residues. The receptor was isolated from a woman between 50 and 59 years old with acute COVID-19. The chain uses TRBV12-3 or TRBV12-4 and TRBJ2-7, with 8 bases fitting TRBD1. Material for sequencing was PBMCs or T cells enriched from blood (not recorded which). CDR3 region: CASSSLGQDRYF. DNA for the CDR3: TGTGCCAGCAGTTCTCTGGGACAGGATCGGTACTTC.